Listed here is a single T cell receptor beta chain. Its antigen is currently unknown. This sample was taken from a study of shared clonotypes between healthy human individuals. In the study overall: Three CD4 naive, three CD4 memory, two CD8 naive and one CD8 memory plate were used per donor. Notes on the study in general: Some clonotypes were shared by all four sorted-subset donors, while others were not shared. The non-shared ones had lower generation probabilities than the shared ones. An effect of sequencing depth on clonotype sharing among donors was expected.

Assay: immunoSEQ multiplex PCR; the TCRdb copy retains only in-frame clones and omits some. Found here are approximately 740,000 clones, roughly 70% of them singletons; the top ten hold less than 2%. The V and J ends lost 5 bases and 6 bases, in that order; junction bases with no gene match: 11. Germline lookup yields CDR1 SGHTA and CDR2 FQGNSA. The CDR3 contains 15 residues. The TCR originated in a woman aged 25-40 years in good health. This chain joins TRBV7-2 and TRBJ2-7; 9 bases line up with TRBD2. Sequencing was done on a sample of memory CD4+ T cells sorted from blood. The sample's subset: CD45RA-negative fraction. CDR3 in DNA: TGTGCCAGCAGCCCCCGGGATAGCGGGAGCTCCGAGCAGTACTTC. This codes for CASSPRDSGSSEQYF.